This T cell receptor beta chain is drawn from a study of identical twins. Overall study findings and caveats: Twins' excess sharing was less marked for out-of-frame beta sequences.

In this sample, this clonotype turned up a few times. As yet, its antigen is unknown. Germline CDR1 and CDR2: MDHEN and SYDVKM. V trimming: 1 base; J trimming: 5 bases; junction bases outside the gene matches: 6. The CDR3 is 15 amino acids. TCRdb re-called the 5' RACE reads through MiXCR, storing one row per CDR3 protein. The profile covers about 430,000 distinct CDR3 sequences, with less than 20% appearing a single time and roughly 12% taken by the ten largest. V and J are TRBV28 and TRBJ2-5; TRBD1 aligns across 8 bases. Sequencing input: naive T cells sorted from blood. The clonotype comes from a man aged 50 to 59 in good health. CDR3 DNA: TGTGCCAGCAGTTTATCCCCGACAGGGGCGGAGACCCAGTACTTC. It yields the protein CASSLSPTGAETQYF. Drawing the rest from reference TRBV28 and TRBJ2-5, the complete variable domain is DVKVTQSSRYLVKRTGEKVFLECVQDMDHENMFWYRQDPGLGLRLIYFSYDVKMKEKGDIPEGYSVSREKKERFSLILESASTNQTSMYLCASSLSPTGAETQYFGPGTRLLVL.